This TCR beta chain was profiled in a study of blood T cell repertoires in COVID-19. Study information: COVID-19 samples from acute and convalescent phases originated in the United States, Italy and Spain.

The CDR3 extends over 13 amino acids. J lost 7 bases, V lost 3 bases, and 5 bases had no gene match. CDR1 SGHRS and CDR2 YFSETQ come from the germline V gene. Assay: immunoSEQ multiplex PCR; the TCRdb copy retains only in-frame clones and omits some. The data show around 62,000 clones, over 80% seen once. The sequencing sample was made of peripheral blood. The chain uses TRBV5-1 and TRBJ1-1; 8 bases match TRBD1. The sequence derives from a man in his 60s with acute or convalescent COVID-19. CDR3 region: CASSSTGADEAFF. CDR3 nucleotide sequence: TGCGCCAGCAGCTCGACAGGGGCGGATGAAGCTTTCTTT.